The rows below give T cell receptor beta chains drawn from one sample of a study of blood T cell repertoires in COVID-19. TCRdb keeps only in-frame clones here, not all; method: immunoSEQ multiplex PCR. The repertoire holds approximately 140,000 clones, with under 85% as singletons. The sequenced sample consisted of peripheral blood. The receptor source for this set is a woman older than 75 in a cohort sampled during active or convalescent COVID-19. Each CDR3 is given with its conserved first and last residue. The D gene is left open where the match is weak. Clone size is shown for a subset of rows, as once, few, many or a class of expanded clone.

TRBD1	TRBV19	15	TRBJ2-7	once	CASTPRSGQKYEQYF	TGTGCCAGTACGCCTAGGTCGGGACAGAAATACGAGCAGTACTTC
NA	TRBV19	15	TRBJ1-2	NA	CASSIDFQESNGYTF	TGTGCCAGTAGTATAGATTTTCAGGAATCTAATGGCTACACCTTC
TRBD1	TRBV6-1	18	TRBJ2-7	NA	CASSEGFSRRGSYSQQYF	TGTGCCAGCAGTGAAGGATTTAGTCGCAGGGGGAGTTACTCCCAGCAGTACTTC
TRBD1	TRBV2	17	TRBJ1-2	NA	CASKLPVGGTGGGGYTF	TGTGCCAGCAAACTACCGGTCGGAGGGACAGGCGGTGGGGGCTACACCTTC
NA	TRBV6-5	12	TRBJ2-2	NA	CASSYRTGELFF	TGTGCCAGCAGTTACCGGACCGGGGAGCTGTTTTTT
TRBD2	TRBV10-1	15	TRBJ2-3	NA	CASTQTSGTTDTQYF	TGCGCCAGCACCCAGACTAGCGGGACCACAGATACGCAGTATTTT
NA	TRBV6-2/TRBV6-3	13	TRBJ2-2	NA	CASSPRGSGELFF	TGTGCCAGCAGTCCCCGGGGATCCGGGGAGCTGTTTTTT
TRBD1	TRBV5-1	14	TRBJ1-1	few	CASSLIPGQLEAFF	TGCGCCAGCAGCTTGATACCGGGACAGCTTGAAGCTTTCTTT
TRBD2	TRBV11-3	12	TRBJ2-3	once	CASSFGTSAQYF	TGTGCCAGCAGCTTCGGGACTAGCGCGCAGTATTTT
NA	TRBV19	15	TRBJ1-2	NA	CASSIGLSRFYGYTF	TGTGCCAGTAGTATCGGGTTGAGTAGGTTCTATGGCTACACCTTC
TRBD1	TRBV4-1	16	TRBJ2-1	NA	CASSLATGRVYNEQFF	TGCGCCAGCAGCCTCGCGACAGGGCGGGTCTACAATGAGCAGTTCTTC
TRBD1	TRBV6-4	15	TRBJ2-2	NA	CASSATGGDTGELFF	TGTGCCAGCAGTGCTACAGGGGGAGACACCGGGGAGCTGTTTTTT
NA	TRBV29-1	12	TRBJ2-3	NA	CSAGLNTDTQYF	TGCAGCGCGGGACTGAATACAGATACGCAGTATTTT
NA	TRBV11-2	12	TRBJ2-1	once	CASSYGAGEQFF	TGTGCCAGCAGCTACGGAGCCGGTGAGCAGTTCTTC
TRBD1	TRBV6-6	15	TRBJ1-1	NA	CASSPRQGVNTEAFF	TGTGCCAGCAGTCCCCGACAGGGGGTCAACACTGAAGCTTTCTTT
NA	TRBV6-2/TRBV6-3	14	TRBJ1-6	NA	CASSYLRENSPLHF	TGTGCCAGCAGTTATCTTAGGGAGAATTCACCCCTCCACTTT
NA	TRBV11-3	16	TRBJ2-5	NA	CASSASFWGGRETQYF	TGTGCCAGCAGCGCCAGTTTTTGGGGAGGCCGAGAGACCCAGTACTTC
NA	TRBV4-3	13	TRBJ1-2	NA	CASSQDLRGGYTF	TGCGCCAGCAGCCAAGATTTGCGGGGAGGCTACACCTTC
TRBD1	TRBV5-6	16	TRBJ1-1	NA	CASSQSEDRGYTEAFF	TGTGCCAGCAGCCAATCCGAGGACAGGGGATACACTGAAGCTTTCTTT
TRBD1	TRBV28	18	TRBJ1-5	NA	CASSPGQAFRDSNQPQHF	TGTGCCAGCAGCCCGGGACAGGCTTTCCGCGATAGCAATCAGCCCCAGCATTTT
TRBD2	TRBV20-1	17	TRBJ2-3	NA	CSASDGGGLGVADTQYF	TGCAGTGCTAGTGATGGCGGGGGGCTGGGGGTCGCAGATACGCAGTATTTT
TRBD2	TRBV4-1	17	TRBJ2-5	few	CASSPLIRAGGPETQYF	TGCGCCAGCAGCCCGTTAATACGCGCGGGGGGGCCAGAGACCCAGTACTTC
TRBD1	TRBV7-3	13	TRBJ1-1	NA	CASSSQGVGEAFF	TGTGCCAGCAGCTCACAGGGGGTGGGTGAAGCTTTCTTT
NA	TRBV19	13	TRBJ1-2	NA	CASTRLYGGAYTF	TGTGCCAGTACCCGGCTATACGGGGGGGCATACACCTTC
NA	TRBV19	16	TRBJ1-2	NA	CASSIDVQGWSYGYTF	TGTGCCAGTAGTATAGATGTACAGGGCTGGAGCTATGGCTACACCTTC
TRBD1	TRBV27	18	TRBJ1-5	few	CASSPPRDRDYSNQPQHF	TGTGCCAGCAGTCCCCCCAGGGACAGGGATTATAGCAATCAGCCCCAGCATTTT
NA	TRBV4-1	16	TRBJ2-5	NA	CASSQVGGGLWETQYF	TGCGCCAGCAGCCAAGTCGGCGGAGGACTTTGGGAGACCCAGTACTTC
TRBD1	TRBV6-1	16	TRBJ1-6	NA	CASSERQGGYNSPLHF	TGTGCCAGCAGTGAAAGACAGGGAGGATATAATTCACCCCTCCACTTT
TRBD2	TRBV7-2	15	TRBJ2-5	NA	CASSLSRERGETQYF	TGTGCCAGCAGCTTATCGAGGGAGCGGGGAGAGACCCAGTACTTC
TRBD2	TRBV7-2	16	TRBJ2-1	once	CASSPRTSGVYNEQFF	TGTGCCAGCAGCCCCAGGACTAGCGGGGTGTACAATGAGCAGTTCTTC
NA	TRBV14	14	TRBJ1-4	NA	CASSQRGLGEKLFF	TGTGCCAGCAGCCAGCGGGGGCTAGGGGAAAAACTGTTTTTT
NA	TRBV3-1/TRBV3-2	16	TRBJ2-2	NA	CASSQDHSKNTGELFF	TGTGCCAGCAGCCAAGACCACTCTAAGAACACCGGGGAGCTGTTTTTT
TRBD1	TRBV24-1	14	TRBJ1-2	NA	CATSDSGTDYGYTF	TGTGCCACCAGTGATTCGGGGACAGACTATGGCTACACCTTC
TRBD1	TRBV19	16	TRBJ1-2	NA	CASKGQGTLLFDGYTF	TGTGCCAGCAAAGGACAGGGGACTCTACTATTCGATGGCTACACCTTC
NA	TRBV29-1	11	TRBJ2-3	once	CSVDPGDTQYF	TGCAGCGTCGACCCAGGGGATACGCAGTATTTT
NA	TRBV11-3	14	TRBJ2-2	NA	CASSLRGQGGELFF	TGTGCCAGCAGCTTAAGGGGCCAGGGCGGGGAGCTGTTTTTT
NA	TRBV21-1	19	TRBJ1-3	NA	CASSNRPGTGFGGGNTIYF	NA
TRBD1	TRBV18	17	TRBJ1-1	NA	CASSPPNRGPMNTEAFF	TGTGCCAGCTCACCACCGAACAGGGGACCCATGAACACTGAAGCTTTCTTT
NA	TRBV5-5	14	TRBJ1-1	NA	CASSFVSQNTEAFF	TGTGCCAGCAGCTTCGTGTCACAGAACACTGAAGCTTTCTTT
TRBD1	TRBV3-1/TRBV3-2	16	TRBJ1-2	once	CASSPRAPGGNYGYTF	TGTGCCAGCAGCCCAAGGGCTCCAGGGGGCAACTATGGCTACACCTTC
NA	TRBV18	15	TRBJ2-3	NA	CASSPQAGLTDTQYF	TGTGCCAGCTCACCACAGGCAGGGTTAACAGATACGCAGTATTTT
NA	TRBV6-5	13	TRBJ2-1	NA	CASSYSGGYEQFF	TGTGCCAGCAGTTACTCTGGGGGCTATGAGCAGTTCTTC
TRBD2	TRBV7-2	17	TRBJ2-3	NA	CASSLGTSGGTTDTQYF	TGTGCCAGCAGCTTAGGGACTAGCGGGGGTACCACAGATACGCAGTATTTT
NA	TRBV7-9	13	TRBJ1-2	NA	CASSLDSGFGYTF	TGTGCCAGCAGCTTAGATTCGGGATTTGGCTACACCTTC
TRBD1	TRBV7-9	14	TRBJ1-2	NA	CASSLGQGNYGYTF	TGTGCCAGCAGCTTAGGACAGGGGAACTATGGCTACACCTTC
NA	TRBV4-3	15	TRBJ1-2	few	CASSHTWASDYGYTF	TGCGCCAGCAGCCACACTTGGGCCTCGGACTATGGCTACACCTTC
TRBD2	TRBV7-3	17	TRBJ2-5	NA	CASSLSGTGTSGETQYF	TGTGCCAGCAGCTTATCCGGAACCGGGACTAGCGGCGAGACCCAGTACTTC
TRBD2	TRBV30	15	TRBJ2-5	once	CAWSVRRGVLETQYF	TGTGCCTGGAGTGTAAGGCGGGGGGTATTGGAGACCCAGTACTTC
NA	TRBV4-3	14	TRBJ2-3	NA	CASSQGGGGHTQYF	TGCGCCAGCAGCCAAGGGGGGGGCGGCCATACGCAGTATTTT
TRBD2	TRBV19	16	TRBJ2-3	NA	CASSRGLAGGKDTQYF	TGTGCCAGTAGCAGAGGACTAGCGGGGGGGAAAGATACGCAGTATTTT
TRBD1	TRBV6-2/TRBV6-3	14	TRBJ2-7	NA	CASSSRTGAYEQYF	TGTGCCAGCAGTTCCCGGACAGGGGCCTACGAGCAGTACTTC
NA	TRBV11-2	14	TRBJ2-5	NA	CASSLGGVLETQYF	TGTGCCAGCAGCTTAGGGGGGGTCCTAGAGACCCAGTACTTC
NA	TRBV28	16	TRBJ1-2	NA	CASSSPGGTATYGYTF	TGTGCCAGCAGCAGCCCGGGGGGAACGGCTACCTATGGCTACACCTTC
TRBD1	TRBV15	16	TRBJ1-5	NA	CATSRIQGARNQPQHF	TGTGCCACCAGCAGAATACAGGGGGCGCGGAATCAGCCCCAGCATTTT
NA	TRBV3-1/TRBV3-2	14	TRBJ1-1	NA	CASRTTRGGTEAFF	TGTGCCAGCAGAACGACCAGGGGTGGGACTGAAGCTTTCTTT
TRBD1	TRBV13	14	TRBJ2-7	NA	CASSVGQGNYEQYF	TGTGCCAGCAGCGTGGGACAGGGTAACTACGAGCAGTACTTC
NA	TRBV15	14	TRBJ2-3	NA	CATSRDMRGGTQYF	TGTGCCACCAGCAGAGATATGCGGGGCGGCACGCAGTATTTT
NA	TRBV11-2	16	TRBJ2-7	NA	CASSLDFRGYSYEQYF	TGTGCCAGCAGCTTAGATTTCAGGGGATACTCCTACGAGCAGTACTTC